The 27 T cell receptor beta chains below were found in one sample sequenced in a study of post-analysis software for immune sequencing data. TCR beta cDNA libraries included unique molecular identifiers. TCRdb independently ran MiXCR on the PCR reads; one entry per CDR3 protein. The sample holds around 400,000 distinct CDR3 sequences, about 40% seen once. Study findings and constraints: Elevated frequency relative to controls characterized four or five TRBV segments in patients, TRBV5-6, TRBV5-1 and TRBV20-1 among them.

These receptors' antigens are unknown. Sequences were obtained from blood. The receptor source for this set is a girl aged 2 to 10 with multiple sclerosis.

This clonotype turned up a few times. The chain joins TRBV4-1 to TRBJ2-7; no definite D call. This CDR3 contains 13 residues. Germline assignment: CDR1 MGHRA and CDR2 YSYEKL. Trimming cost V 5 bases and J 3 bases, with 11 bases left between them. The CDR3 loop reads CASSSRTYYEQYF. CDR3 DNA sequence: TGCGCCAGCAGCTCCCGGACCTACTACGAGCAGTACTTC.

This chain connects TRBV4-1 to TRBJ2-1, with 7 positions matching TRBD2. Germline V lookup: CDR1 MGHRA, CDR2 YSYEKL. V lost 4 bases to trimming and J lost 2 bases; unmatched junction nucleotides: 8. This CDR3 has 16 residues. The CDR3 nucleotides are TGCGCCAGCAGCCCGCGCGCTAGCGGAACCTACAATGAGCAGTTCTTC. This encodes CASSPRASGTYNEQFF.

The CDR3 reads CASSSIGATEAFF. The CDR3 DNA follows: TGTGCCAGCAGCTCAATTGGGGCCACTGAAGCTTTCTTT. The rearrangement joins TRBV7-3 to TRBJ1-1, with TRBD1 as a possible D gene (5 bases). The CDR3 spans 13 residues. Germline V gives CDR1 SGHTA, CDR2 FQGTGA. Trimming pared 4 bases from V and 4 bases from J, leaving 10 bases between.

The chain employs TRBV6-2 or TRBV6-3 and TRBJ1-2; possibly TRBD1 for D (5 bases). This CDR3 contains 13 residues. V lost 6 bases and J 4 bases, leaving 12 bases between the germline ends. Per the germline V gene, CDR1 is MNHEY and CDR2 is SVGEGT. CDR3 residues: CASRPGPTYGYTF. In nucleotides, the CDR3 is TGTGCCAGCAGGCCGGGACCGACCTATGGCTACACCTTC.

The chain joins TRBV6-1 to TRBJ1-5, with unresolved D. The germline V gene has CDR1 MNHNS and CDR2 SASEGT. This CDR3 comprises 14 residues. V was clipped by 2 bases and J by 0 bases, with 5 bases between them. The CDR3 region is CASSEHFSNQPQHF. Written as DNA, the CDR3 is TGTGCCAGCAGTGAACACTTTAGCAATCAGCCCCAGCATTTT.

This clonotype was picked up a small number of times. V is TRBV7-9 and J is TRBJ2-7; D not certain. The CDR3 has 15 amino acids. Trimming took off 5 bases at V and 1 base at J, with 15 bases between the two ends. Per germline, CDR1 SEHNR and CDR2 FQNEAQ (reference sequence). The CDR3 DNA reads as TGTGCCAGCAGCCGACCGACTGATACTTCCTACGAGCAGTACTTC. Protein sequence: CASSRPTDTSYEQYF.

As regards this clonotype: A much bigger clone sits one base away, suggesting this may be a read error. This chain joins TRBV6-5 and TRBJ1-1, with TRBD1 matching 7 bases. This CDR3 has 13 residues. Germline loops: CDR1 MNHEY, CDR2 SVGAGI. DNA of the CDR3: TGTGCCTGCAGTCGAGACAGGGCGACTGAAGCTTTCTTT. Translation gives CACSRDRATEAFF.

This clonotype was detected only a few times. This rearrangement joins TRBV29-1 to TRBJ2-1, with D unresolved. CDR3 size: 13 residues. The V end lost 4 bases, the J end lost 6 bases, and 13 bases lay between the germline ends. The germline V gene has CDR1 SQVTM and CDR2 ANQGSEA. The CDR3 DNA follows: TGCAGCGTTGCAATATTAGAGGTCAATGAGCAGTTCTTC. As protein: CSVAILEVNEQFF.

V gene TRBV7-9 combines with J gene TRBJ1-6; 8 bases are a match to TRBD1. The CDR3 consists of 15 residues. The V segment lost 5 bases and the J segment 10 bases; nucleotides outside the gene matches: 10. Germline lookup yields CDR1 SEHNR and CDR2 FQNEAQ (reference sequence). CDR3 DNA sequence: TGTGCCAGCAGCCGTGAGACAGGGGCGGTATCACCCCTCCACTTT. Translating gives CASSRETGAVSPLHF.

The table lists this clonotype with a few counts. CDR3 sequence: CASSPSQGRAKNIQYF. The DNA for the CDR3 is TGTGCCAGCTCACCATCTCAGGGGCGAGCCAAAAACATTCAGTACTTC. The gene calls are TRBV18 and TRBJ2-4, with D maybe TRBD1 (6 bases). The CDR3 contains 16 residues. CDR1 KGHSH and CDR2 LQKENI come from the germline V gene. V lost 2 bases and J 0 bases, leaving 11 bases between the germline ends.

This clonotype was found a few times. V and J are TRBV4-2 and TRBJ1-5; D is possibly TRBD1 (6 bases). V was shortened by 3 bases and J by 0 bases, with 15 bases between the two germline ends. The CDR3 runs to 17 residues. Germline V gives CDR1 LGHNA, CDR2 YNFKEQ. The CDR3 spells CASSHTGTVDSNQPQHF. Here the CDR3 DNA reads TGTGCCAGCAGCCACACAGGGACGGTCGATAGCAATCAGCCCCAGCATTTT.

With regard to this clonotype: Sequence at one end of the junction differs from germline and may be a read error. The chain links TRBV15 to TRBJ2-5; tentatively, D is TRBD1 or TRBD2 (6 bases each). The J call could be wrong; TRBJ2-7 is a better fit for the DNA end. The CDR3 extends over 15 amino acids. The germline gives CDR1 LNHNV, CDR2 YYDKDF (reference sequence). The CDR3 region has the DNA TGTGCCATCAGCAGGGAGGTTCTGGACAGCTACGAGCAGTACTTC. It specifies CAISREVLDSYEQYF.

V is TRBV7-2 and J is TRBJ2-3; D remains unclear. V was clipped by 5 bases and J by 4 bases, with 16 bases between them. Germline loops: CDR1 SGHTA, CDR2 FQGNSA. The length of the CDR3 is 15 residues. DNA for the CDR3: TGTGCCAGCAGCGGTTTCACCCCAAGACCAGATACGCAGTATTTT. Translated: CASSGFTPRPDTQYF. Full variable domain (outside the CDR3, taken from reference TRBV7-2 and TRBJ2-3): GAGVSQSPSNKVTEKGKDVELRCDPISGHTALYWYRQSLGQGLEFLIYFQGNSAPDKSGLPSDRFSAERTGGSVSTLTIQRTQQEDSAVYLCASSGFTPRPDTQYFGPGTRLTVL.

V usage is TRBV5-1 and J usage is TRBJ2-5; D may correspond to TRBD1 or TRBD2 (5 bases each). The end of the DNA fits TRBJ2-7 better, so the J call may be wrong. Per germline, CDR1 SGHRS and CDR2 YFSETQ. This CDR3 spans 15 amino acids. CDR3 sequence (DNA): TGCGCCAGCAGCTTCGAATGGGACCCGAGGTACGAGCAGTACTTC. Its protein product is CASSFEWDPRYEQYF.

The chain carries TRBV5-1 and TRBJ1-6; D might be TRBD1 (6 bases). Trimming stripped 3 bases from V and 8 bases from J, with 15 bases between. The CDR3 loop spans 15 amino acids. Germline V gene data show CDR1 as SGHRS and CDR2 as YFSETQ. In DNA, the CDR3 is TGCGCCAGCAGCTCACTGGGACATCGGGATTCACCCCTCCACTTT. Its protein product is CASSSLGHRDSPLHF. The full variable domain, its missing parts supplied by reference TRBV5-1 and TRBJ1-6, is KAGVTQTPRYLIKTRGQQVTLSCSPISGHRSVSWYQQTPGQGLQFLFEYFSETQRNKGNFPGRFSGRQFSNSRSEMNVSTLELGDSALYLCASSSLGHRDSPLHFGNGTRLTVT.

This clonotype showed up just once. The V and J genes are TRBV7-4 and TRBJ2-3, with 8 bases aligning to TRBD2. Unmatched junction bases numbered 10, after V lost 6 bases and J lost 2 bases. The CDR3 sequence is 16 residues long. The germline V gene has CDR1 SGHVT and CDR2 SQSDAQ. In DNA form, the CDR3 reads TGTGCCAGCAGTTCACTAGCGGTCCTTCCCACAGATACGCAGTATTTT. This gives the protein CASSSLAVLPTDTQYF.

The chain carries TRBV7-2 and TRBJ2-7; 7 bases line up with TRBD1. The V and J ends lost 7 bases and 2 bases, in that order; junction bases with no gene match: 11. Germline V gene data show CDR1 as SGHTA and CDR2 as FQGNSA. The CDR3 contains 15 residues. Here the CDR3 DNA reads TGTGCCAGCACCCCGAGACAGGGAAGCGCCTACGAGCAGTACTTC. Its translation: CASTPRQGSAYEQYF.

The chain joins TRBV3-1 to TRBJ1-2; no definite D call. Deletions cut 1 base from V and 4 bases from J, with 16 bases between. From germline, CDR1 is LGHDT and CDR2 YNNKEL (reference sequence). The CDR3 loop spans 16 amino acids. In DNA form, the CDR3 reads TGTGCCAGCAGCCAAGTGCGGCAGGTCCGGAGCTATGGCTACACCTTC. This sequence encodes CASSQVRQVRSYGYTF.

This clonotype was picked up a small number of times. In DNA form, the CDR3 reads TGCGCCAGCAGCCAAGAAGCGGGACTCTACTACGACAATGAGCAGTTCTTC. It translates to CASSQEAGLYYDNEQFF. V and J are TRBV4-1 and TRBJ2-1, with 7 bases identical to TRBD2. Germline values: CDR1 MGHRA, CDR2 YSYEKL. Germline trimming cut 0 bases from V and 5 bases from J; bases unmatched to any gene: 10. This CDR3 comprises 17 residues.

The table lists this clonotype with a few counts. This rearrangement joins TRBV10-3 to TRBJ2-7, with D perhaps given as TRBD1 or TRBD2 (6 bases each). Germline CDR1 reads ENHRY; CDR2 reads SYGVKD. CDR3 length: 13 residues. V was pared by 3 bases and J by 10 bases, with 16 bases between. CDR3 bases: TGTGCCATCAGTGATGGGGGGCGGGTGATTCAGTACTTC. It yields the protein CAISDGGRVIQYF.

This clonotype came up many times. The gene calls are TRBV12-3 or TRBV12-4 and TRBJ2-7; the D gene is possibly TRBD2 (5 bases). Trimming cost V 5 bases and J 0 bases, with 5 bases left between them. CDR3 length: 12 amino acids. DNA of the CDR3: TGTGCCAGCAGTCGGGACTCCTACGAGCAGTACTTC. Protein: CASSRDSYEQYF.

The table lists this clonotype with a few counts. This rearrangement joins TRBV6-6 to TRBJ2-7, with D uncertain. This CDR3 has 14 amino acids. V lost 3 bases and J 0 bases, leaving 9 bases between the germline ends. Germline CDR1 is MNHNY and CDR2 is SVGAGI (reference sequence). The CDR3 is CASSYVDRSYEQYF. CDR3 coding DNA: TGTGCCAGCAGTTATGTGGACCGCTCCTACGAGCAGTACTTC.

The chain links TRBV24-1 to TRBJ1-2; 8 bases are shared with TRBD1. CDR1 is KGHDR and CDR2 is SFDVKD in the germline V gene. CDR3 length equals 14 residues. V gave up 5 bases and J gave up 7 bases; unmatched junction bases: 8. For the CDR3, the DNA is TGTGCCACCAGTGGCGAAGACAGGGGAAGTGGCTACACCTTC. The encoded protein is CATSGEDRGSGYTF.

The genes are TRBV5-1 and TRBJ2-5, with TRBD2 matching over 9 bases. The J call is in doubt because the DNA end fits TRBJ2-7 better. The CDR3 totals 15 residues. The germline V gene encodes CDR1 SGHRS and CDR2 YFSETQ. Written as DNA, the CDR3 is TGCGCCAGCAGCTTGGCGCGGGGGGGCGGGGACGAGCAGTACTTC. Translation gives CASSLARGGGDEQYF.

The chain employs TRBV7-3 and TRBJ1-1, with no clear D. V dropped 4 bases and J dropped 1 base, with 7 bases sitting between them. The length of the CDR3 is 13 residues. The germline V gene has CDR1 SGHTA and CDR2 FQGTGA. Here the CDR3 reads CASSSAQNTEAFF. CDR3 nucleotides: TGTGCCAGCAGCTCCGCACAGAACACTGAAGCTTTCTTT.

The chain couples TRBV5-1 to TRBJ2-4; weak D call: TRBD1 (5 bases). The CDR3 loop spans 16 amino acids. Germline assignment: CDR1 SGHRS and CDR2 YFSETQ. V was pared by 2 bases and J by 0 bases, with 12 bases between. CDR3 in amino acids: CASSFDVGPAKNIQYF. CDR3 in DNA: TGCGCCAGCAGCTTCGATGTGGGGCCAGCCAAAAACATTCAGTACTTC.

The chain combines TRBV27 with TRBJ1-2; tentative D call: TRBD1 (5 bases). CDR3 length equals 13 residues. Germline CDR1 reads MNHEY; CDR2 reads SMNVEV (reference sequence). Between the trimmed V and J ends, which lost 8 bases and 4 bases, there was a span of 14 bases. CDR3 sequence reads: CASQTRGGYGYTF. In DNA, the CDR3 is TGTGCCAGCCAAACAAGGGGTGGCTATGGCTACACCTTC.